Listed below are T cell receptor beta chains from one sample, sequenced in a study of blood T cell repertoires in COVID-19. TCRdb keeps only in-frame clones here, not all; method: immunoSEQ multiplex PCR. Here the sample spans 310,000 or so clones, approximately 84% being singletons. The sample consisted of peripheral blood. The receptors were gathered from a woman in her 30s who had recovered from COVID-19. CDR3s include the opening cysteine and the closing phenylalanine or tryptophan. A D gene is named only where the DNA matches it firmly. Only part of the rows carry a size: once, few, many, or a class if the clone is expanded.

CDR3nt	CDR3aa	d_gene	v_gene	abundance	j_gene
TGTGCCAGCAGCCCGGGTAGAGAGCAGTACTTC	CASSPGREQYF	NA	TRBV3-1/TRBV3-2	NA	TRBJ2-7
TGTGCCATCAGTGAGGGACAGGGGCATACCTACGAGCAGTACTTC	CAISEGQGHTYEQYF	TRBD1	TRBV10-3	NA	TRBJ2-7
TGTGCCAGCAAATACTCTCCCTCAGGGTTACAGCCCCAGCATTTT	CASKYSPSGLQPQHF	NA	TRBV6-2/TRBV6-3	NA	TRBJ1-5
TGCAGCGTTGGGACATCTGGGGCCAACGTCCTGACTTTC	CSVGTSGANVLTF	NA	TRBV29-1	NA	TRBJ2-6
TGTGCCAGCAGTTCTCTCCTCGGGGACAGGGGGTACGAGCAGTACTTC	CASSSLLGDRGYEQYF	TRBD1	TRBV5-8	once	TRBJ2-7
TGTGCCAGCAGCCCTGAGAATTCACCCCTCCACTTT	CASSPENSPLHF	NA	TRBV11-2	once	TRBJ1-6
TGTGCCAGCAGCTTAGGACGACAGGGATCGTCCGGAAACACCATATATTTT	CASSLGRQGSSGNTIYF	TRBD1	TRBV7-6	once	TRBJ1-3
TGTGCCAGCAGTTACTACGAGCAGTACTTC	CASSYYEQYF	NA	TRBV2	NA	TRBJ2-7
TGTGCCAGCAGCTTAGCGGGGCAGGAAAGCGATGGCTACACCTTC	CASSLAGQESDGYTF	NA	TRBV7-8	NA	TRBJ1-2
TGCGCCAGCAGGCCGTTTTATCAGGGCAATCAGCCCCAGCATTTT	CASRPFYQGNQPQHF	NA	TRBV5-1	NA	TRBJ1-5
TGTGCCATCAGCGGGCTAGCGGGGGGATCCGGGGAGCTGTTTTTT	CAISGLAGGSGELFF	TRBD2	TRBV10-3	NA	TRBJ2-2
TGTGCCTGGAGTGTTTTTGGCCAGGGGGGCGAGACCCAGTACTTC	CAWSVFGQGGETQYF	NA	TRBV30	NA	TRBJ2-5
TGTGCCAGCAGTTACCGGTCTCCGAACACTGAAGCTTTCTTT	CASSYRSPNTEAFF	NA	TRBV6-5	NA	TRBJ1-1
TGTGCCAGCAGATCCCCGTGGACAGGTCCTTACTACGAGCAGTACTTC	CASRSPWTGPYYEQYF	TRBD1	TRBV27	NA	TRBJ2-7
TGTGCCAGTAGTATAGACAGGGGGGAAGCTTTCTTT	CASSIDRGEAFF	TRBD1	TRBV19	once	TRBJ1-1
TGTGCCAGCAGCTTAACCGAACGGGGTGAGCAGTTCTTC	CASSLTERGEQFF	NA	TRBV11-1	NA	TRBJ2-1
TGTGCCAGCAGCTTAACAGGTCGTCAGGGTACCTACGAGCAGTACTTC	CASSLTGRQGTYEQYF	NA	TRBV11-2	NA	TRBJ2-7
TGTGCCAGCAGCCTGACAGGGTGGAACACTGAAGCTTTCTTT	CASSLTGWNTEAFF	TRBD1	TRBV25-1	NA	TRBJ1-1
TGTGCCTGGACAGGGATTGGGAACTATGGCTACACCTTC	CAWTGIGNYGYTF	NA	TRBV30	NA	TRBJ1-2
TGTGCCAGCAGTTTAGGGACAGGGTCTTCACCCCTCCACTTT	CASSLGTGSSPLHF	TRBD1	TRBV27	NA	TRBJ1-6